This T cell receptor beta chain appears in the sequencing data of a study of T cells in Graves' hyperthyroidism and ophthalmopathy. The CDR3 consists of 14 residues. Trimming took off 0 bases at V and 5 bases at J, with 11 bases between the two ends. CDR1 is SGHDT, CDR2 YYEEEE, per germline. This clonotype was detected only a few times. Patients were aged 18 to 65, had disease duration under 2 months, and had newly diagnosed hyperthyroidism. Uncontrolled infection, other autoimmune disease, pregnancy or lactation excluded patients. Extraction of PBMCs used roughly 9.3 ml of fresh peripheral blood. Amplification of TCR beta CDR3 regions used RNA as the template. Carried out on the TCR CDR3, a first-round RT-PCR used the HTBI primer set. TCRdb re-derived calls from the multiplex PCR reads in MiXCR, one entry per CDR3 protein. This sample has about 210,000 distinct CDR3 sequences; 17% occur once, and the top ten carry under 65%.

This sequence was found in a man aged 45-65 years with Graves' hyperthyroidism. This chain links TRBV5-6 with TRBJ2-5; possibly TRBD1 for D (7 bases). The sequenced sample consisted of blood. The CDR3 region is CASSLVQGRETQYF. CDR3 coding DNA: TGTGCCAGCAGCTTGGTACAGGGGAGGGAGACCCAGTACTTC.